This T cell receptor (beta chain) appears in the sequencing data of a study of cytomegalovirus exposure and HLA in healthy donors. About the study: A later analysis reported the approximately 120 validation repertoires used the same platform as the approximately 670 first-cohort repertoires. Notes on the study in general: Rarity marked most TCR sequences, yet some public TCRs occurred in many donors. It was 150 to 200 TCR beta chains that were listed as cytomegalovirus-associated.

Comments on this clone: The target antigen is unknown.

The study drew the donors from its approximately 120-subject validation cohort, separate from the roughly 700-subject first cohort. With 7 bases removed from V and 9 bases from J, the gap between germline ends came to 16 bases. The germline CDR1 and CDR2 sequences are SGHTA and FQGNSA. The CDR3 loop spans 14 amino acids. Repertoires were generated with immunoSEQ multiplex PCR, while TCRdb's copy carries only in-frame clones and drops some. The table includes about 350,000 clones, roughly 87% detected once. The V gene is TRBV7-2, the J gene TRBJ1-6; D unclear. Sequences were obtained from PBMCs. The clonotype originates from a woman aged 25 to 45 in good health and CMV-seropositive. The CDR3 is CASTPDFRGSPLHF. In DNA form, the CDR3 reads TGTGCCAGCACCCCCGATTTTAGAGGTTCACCCCTCCACTTT.